This T cell receptor beta chain was identified during a study of T cells in Graves' hyperthyroidism and ophthalmopathy. Notes on the study in general: Most expanded thyroid clonotypes above 0.001 recurred in blood. Median prediction lead before ophthalmopathy onset was about 6.5 months with the model.

The table lists this clonotype with many counts. The antigen is not known. Blood from later-ophthalmopathy patients was taken at first hyperthyroidism diagnosis. RNA transcripts provided the source from which TCR beta CDR3 regions were amplified. The HTBI primer set was used in a first-round RT-PCR of the TCR CDR3. TCRdb re-derived calls from the multiplex PCR reads in MiXCR, one entry per CDR3 protein. Of about 380,000 distinct CDR3 sequences in the sample, roughly 13% are singletons; the top ten hold around 20%. The CDR3 is 15 residues long. The germline V and J ends were trimmed by 1 base and 0 bases, with 8 bases remaining between them. Germline CDR1 and CDR2: MNHEY and SMNVEV (reference sequence).

Sequencing was performed on blood. This chain connects TRBV27 to TRBJ2-3; D is uncertain. This TCR derives from a man aged 25 to 40 with Graves' hyperthyroidism that later progressed to Graves' ophthalmopathy. The CDR3 loop reads CASSLWSPSTDTQYF. CDR3 coding DNA: TGTGCCAGCAGTTTATGGTCACCTAGCACAGATACGCAGTATTTT.